This T cell receptor beta chain was identified during a study of Ad26.COV2.S vaccination and SARS-CoV-2 variants. Findings of the study overall: Substantial response breadth was reportedly seen for spike-specific CD8+ and CD4+ T cells after vaccination.

On this clone itself: Its antigen is still unknown.

Treatment indicated: 15 to 20 received Ad26.COV2.S at low or high dose, single or two shots; 5 received placebo; per-sample allocation not given. The samples date from day 63 after the first vaccine or placebo injection. An adult of 18-55 years in Boston served as donor. Only in-frame clones appear in the TCRdb table, and some are missing; sequencing was by immunoSEQ multiplex PCR. The data contain 330,000 or so clones, 90% of them seen just once; the ten biggest clones take up 5.5%. This sample comprised peripheral blood, obtained in a trial of Ad26.COV2.S vaccine versus placebo. The TCR sequence derives from a person aged 18-60 years who received the Ad26.COV2.S COVID-19 vaccine or a placebo.

CDR3 amino acids: CASSFGDRGVIEQYF. For the CDR3, the DNA is TGTGCCAGCAGTTTTGGAGACAGGGGAGTGATCGAGCAGTACTTC. The J gene is TRBJ2-7, the V gene TRBV28; 8 bases map to TRBD1. Germline V lookup: CDR1 MDHEN, CDR2 SYDVKM. V shed 3 bases and J 6 bases; nucleotides not matched to a gene: 10. This CDR3 comprises 15 residues.